This TCR beta chain was sequenced for a study of blood T cell repertoires in COVID-19. Study information: The United States, Italy and Spain supplied acute and convalescent COVID-19 samples. PBMCs, B-cell-depleted T cells, or T cells provided the cDNA or gDNA that made up the material.

In the source study's methods: From reference gene primer amplification, estimates of nucleated cell counts were derived. The assay was immunoSEQ multiplex PCR, and TCRdb's table has in-frame clones only and misses some. V and J calls and clone size are copied from that table; D and trimming were computed from the DNA. The repertoire includes approximately 230,000 clones, 87% of them detected once, and roughly 3% sits in the top ten. The CDR3 sequence is 14 residues long. The V end was cut by 6 bases, the J end by 3 bases, with 14 bases between. In germline, CDR1 is KGHSH, CDR2 LQKENI. This sequence originates from a man between 18 and 29 years old with active or convalescent COVID-19. The chain uses TRBV18 and TRBJ1-1; D is undetermined. Sequenced: peripheral blood. The CDR3, as DNA: TGTGCCAGCTCCCCGGCAGCCGGGGACACTGAAGCTTTCTTT. It is translated as CASSPAAGDTEAFF.